This T cell receptor (beta chain) was found in a study of Ad26.COV2.S vaccination and SARS-CoV-2 variants. This CDR3 has 19 residues. The treatment here: around 19 received Ad26.COV2.S at low or high dose, single or two shots; five or six received placebo; per-sample allocation not given. At day 63 after the first vaccine or placebo injection, samples were drawn. Here immunoSEQ multiplex PCR was the method, and the copy in TCRdb shows in-frame clones only, minus some. Here the sample spans approximately 460,000 clones, approximately 90% being singletons. The source material was peripheral blood, sampled in a trial of Ad26.COV2.S vaccine versus placebo. This chain links TRBV12-1 with TRBJ2-1; the DNA was not used to check the table's D call, TRBD2. TRBV12-1 counts as a pseudogene. This TCR came from a person aged 18-65 years who received the Ad26.COV2.S COVID-19 vaccine or a placebo. The CDR3 loop is CASSFPLTLTSLCYNEQFF. The DNA for the CDR3 is TGTGCCAGCAGCTTTCCCCTAACCCTGACTAGTTTATGCTACAATGAGCAGTTCTTC.